This TCR beta chain derives from a study of early T cells in non-severe SARS-CoV-2 infection. The TCR library protocol was used to attach unique molecular identifiers. These identifiers were attached to individual cDNA molecules. TCRdb reanalysed the 5' RACE reads using MiXCR and keeps one entry per CDR3 protein. The table has tens of thousands of distinct CDR3 sequences, 11% seen once. Trimming cost V 1 base and J 11 bases, with 15 bases left between them. The CDR3 is 15 residues long. Germline assignment: CDR1 SNHLY and CDR2 FYNNEI. This clonotype was seen ten or more times. The TCR was taken from an adult who was a healthcare worker with PCR-confirmed SARS-CoV-2 infection or an uninfected control (not recorded which). This sequence joins TRBV2 and TRBJ1-6; D not resolved. The sequenced sample was whole blood. The CDR3 DNA sequence: TGTGCCAGCAGTGAAGGGTTGTTCGGGGTGACACCCCTCCACTTT. Translating gives CASSEGLFGVTPLHF.